The T cell receptor (beta chain) under discussion was sequenced for a study of PD-1 blockade in classical Hodgkin lymphoma (dated by TCRdb to 2019 to 2021). In the study overall: Nivolumab dosing was 3 mg/kg intravenously every 2 weeks, continuing until either disease progression or unacceptable toxicity. To define a peripheral blood immune signature of response to PD-1 blockade in classical Hodgkin lymphoma, the study combined TCR beta sequencing with CyTOF.

The Qiagen DNeasy kit was used to extract genomic DNA from unsorted PBMCs and from the negatively selected CD4+ and CD8+ fractions. TCR beta CDR3 regions were subjected to amplification by immunoSEQ multiplex PCR with primers that anneal to V and J segments. Amplification bias was minimized using a synthetic immune receptor repertoire, and residual bias was removed computationally after sequencing. The paper's data handling went like this. Repertoire diversity was quantified as the Shannon entropy index using custom Python scripts. The unsorted, CD4+ and CD8+ repertoires were each analyzed separately, with the exception of combined analyses, where CD4+ and CD8+ sequences were merged in silico. Clonal expansion was defined as at least a 2-fold frequency increase after treatment relative to C1D1, with a pseudocount of 0.5 for undetected baseline clones. Clones with 0 or 1 copy at C1D1 were defined as singleton clones, while clones with 2 or more copies were defined as non-singleton clones. Clones expanded in unsorted samples were annotated as CD4+, CD8+ or unknown by matching protein sequences in sorted samples from the same patient. Wilcoxon tests on paired samples were used to test diversity changes from C1D1 to C4D1. TCRdb obtained this table from immuneACCESS and retained in-frame rearrangements with V and J assigned. These tables miss some clones; where compared with another copy, unresolved V genes account for less than half of the shortfall, and the remainder is unexplained. V and J calls plus clone size are reproduced from that table; the DNA served to infer D and trimming. Within this sample are about 20,000 clones, with 75% to 90% of them counted one time only. Of the sample, about 7% falls within the top ten clones.

The study at large found these results: Diversity was lower in patients who began nivolumab less than 1 year after ASCT, so these patients were left out of later analyses to avoid confounding by immune reconstitution. Newly diagnosed patients were reported to have lower baseline TCR diversity than healthy donors, and relapsed/refractory patients were reported to have lower baseline TCR diversity still. A significant rise by C4D1 was seen in CD4+ but not CD8+ TCR diversity (p=0.0027 vs p=0.16), with the rise being most apparent in complete responders (p=0.02). Baseline diversity similar to that of newly diagnosed patients was observed in trial patients achieving complete response, whereas significantly lower diversity was observed in partial responders and progressors. The study was limited to a single clinical trial cohort, and causes of repertoire differences, possibly disease activity or prior therapy, remained undefined.

The CDR3, from cysteine to phenylalanine, totals 17 residues. CDR3 DNA only is kept here, 51 bases in frame from base 1. The germline ends are 15 bases apart after V is trimmed by 4 bases and J by 0 bases. The germline V gene specifies SGHTA as CDR1 and FQGNSA as CDR2. Points on this clone: Its antigen target is currently unknown. The sample holds no much larger clone one base away, and base qualities are not on file.

The time point label of this sample denotes: cycle 4 day 1 (C4D1), after more than five weeks of nivolumab. All trial patients had relapsed after autologous stem cell transplantation, with cohorts A, B and C differing in prior brentuximab vedotin exposure. Using a Miltenyi CD8+ T cell isolation kit, CD8+ T cells were purified from thawed PBMCs through magnetic negative selection. The trial cohort comprised 60 or so patients with relapsed/refractory classical Hodgkin lymphoma whose best overall responses were complete response, partial response or progressive disease. Trial patients were treated with single-agent nivolumab in the multi-cohort phase II CheckMate 205 trial. Best overall response was determined by an independent review committee according to the 2007 International Working Group response criteria. Trial PBMCs were collected immediately before nivolumab initiation (C1D1) and during therapy at cycle 2 day 1 and cycle 4 day 1. After peripheral blood was drawn into 8 mL Vacutainer Cell Preparation Tubes, PBMCs were isolated by centrifugation and then cryopreserved. Purified CD4+ and CD8+ fractions were prepared only for cases in which an additional PBMC sample was available. Magnetically labelled cells were removed on LS columns in a quadroMACS separator, and the flow-through was collected as the purified fraction.

The sequence derives from a human donor with classical Hodgkin lymphoma. The V and J genes are TRBV7-2 and TRBJ1-4, and the D gene may be TRBD1, 5 bases matching. The sequences come from CD8+ T cells from blood, collected before the fourth cycle of nivolumab. In nucleotides, the sequence is TGTGCCAGCAGCTACTGGGGACCGCCAGCAACTAATGAAAAACTGTTTTTT. Its protein is CASSYWGPPATNEKLFF. With the rest looked up from the reference TRBV7-2 and TRBJ1-4 genes rather than sequenced, the full variable domain is GAGVSQSPSNKVTEKGKDVELRCDPISGHTALYWYRQSLGQGLEFLIYFQGNSAPDKSGLPSDRFSAERTGGSVSTLTIQRTQQEDSAVYLCASSYWGPPATNEKLFFGSGTQLSVL.